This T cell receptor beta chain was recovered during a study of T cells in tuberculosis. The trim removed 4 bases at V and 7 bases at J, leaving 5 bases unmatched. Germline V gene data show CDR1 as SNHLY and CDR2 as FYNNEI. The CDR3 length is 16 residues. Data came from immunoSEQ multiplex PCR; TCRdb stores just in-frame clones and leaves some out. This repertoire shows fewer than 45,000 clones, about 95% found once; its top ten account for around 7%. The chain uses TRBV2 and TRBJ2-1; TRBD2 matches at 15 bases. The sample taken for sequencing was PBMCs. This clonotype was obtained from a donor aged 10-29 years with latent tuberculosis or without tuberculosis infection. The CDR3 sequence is CASSAGLAGGRNEQFF. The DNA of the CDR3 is TGTGCCAGCAGTGCGGGACTAGCGGGAGGAAGGAATGAGCAGTTCTTC.